Listed below are T cell receptor beta chains from one sample, sequenced in a study of cytomegalovirus exposure and HLA in healthy donors. The table came from immunoSEQ multiplex PCR; TCRdb's copy has only in-frame clones and leaves some out. The table records about 92,000 clones, 80% to 95% of them present only once. Sequenced material: PBMCs. The receptors derive from a young woman in good health and CMV-seropositive. The CDR3 runs from the conserved cysteine through the conserved F or W. D genes are given only for firm matches. Not all rows give a size; the values are once, few, many and, for expanded clones, a class.

j_call clone_size v_call d_call cdr3_aa cdr3_nt
TRBJ2-2 . TRBV6-1 TRBD2 CASLAGGAVTGELFF TGTGCCAGCCTAGCGGGAGGTGCGGTCACCGGGGAGCTGTTTTTT
TRBJ1-3 once TRBV5-1 TRBD1 CASSLGDSSGNTIYF TGCGCCAGCAGCTTGGGGGACAGCTCTGGAAACACCATATATTTT
TRBJ1-1 . TRBV5-1 . CASRGVQNTEAFF TGCGCCAGCCGGGGTGTCCAGAACACTGAAGCTTTCTTT
TRBJ2-7 . TRBV11-2 . CASSLEQGASYEQYF TGTGCCAGCAGCTTAGAACAGGGTGCCTCCTACGAGCAGTACTTC
TRBJ2-7 . TRBV5-5 . CASSRTGEQYF TGTGCCAGCAGTCGAACGGGGGAGCAGTACTTC
TRBJ2-5 . TRBV27 . CASSISPLPKETQYF TGTGCCAGCAGCATATCGCCACTGCCCAAAGAGACCCAGTACTTC
TRBJ1-3 . TRBV28 . CASSSQGRGNTIYF TGTGCCAGCAGTTCCCAGGGGCGCGGAAACACCATATATTTT
TRBJ2-1 . TRBV28 . CASSPGFTSYNEQFF TGTGCCAGCAGTCCAGGGTTTACCTCCTACAATGAGCAGTTCTTC
TRBJ2-7 . TRBV18 . CASSPTQVGASYEQYF TGTGCCAGCTCACCCACTCAAGTAGGGGCCTCCTACGAGCAGTACTTC
TRBJ2-5 . TRBV6-6 . CASSRQGLEGETQYF TGTGCCAGCAGTCGCCAGGGTTTGGAAGGAGAGACCCAGTACTTC
TRBJ1-1 . TRBV6-1 TRBD1 CASSERTGNPEAFF TGTGCCAGCAGTGAACGGACAGGGAACCCTGAAGCTTTCTTT
TRBJ2-3 . TRBV28 . CASSRRVETDTQYF TGTGCCAGCAGTCGCAGGGTGGAAACAGATACGCAGTATTTT
TRBJ2-5 . TRBV9 TRBD1 CASSVGTGVRRRGETQYF TGTGCCAGCAGCGTAGGGACAGGGGTGCGACGGCGGGGCGAGACCCAGTACTTC
TRBJ2-7 . TRBV2 . CASSPTYEQYF TGTGCCAGCAGCCCCACCTACGAGCAGTACTTC
TRBJ2-1 . TRBV2 TRBD2 CASGLRLAPYNEQFF TGTGCCAGCGGATTAAGACTAGCCCCCTACAATGAGCAGTTCTTC
TRBJ1-3 . TRBV9 . CASSGMASGNTIYF TGTGCCAGCAGCGGAATGGCCTCTGGAAACACCATATATTTT
TRBJ1-1 . TRBV19 . CASSMREILNTEAFF TGTGCCAGTAGTATGAGGGAGATACTGAACACTGAAGCTTTCTTT
TRBJ2-1 . TRBV5-1 TRBD2 CASMVAGGGTEQFF TGCGCCAGCATGGTGGCGGGAGGGGGAACTGAGCAGTTCTTC
TRBJ1-2 . TRBV19 . CASSKRTETYGYTF TGTGCCAGTAGTAAGCGGACGGAAACCTATGGCTACACCTTC
TRBJ2-2 . TRBV10-3 . CAISGTQNTGELFF TGTGCCATCAGCGGGACTCAAAACACCGGGGAGCTGTTTTTT
TRBJ1-1 . TRBV28 . CASSFSATQIMNTEAFF TGTGCCAGCAGTTTTTCGGCGACTCAAATAATGAACACTGAAGCTTTCTTT
TRBJ2-3 once TRBV7-2 . CASSLGDSKQYF TGTGCCAGCAGCCTCGGTGACTCCAAGCAGTATTTT